The TCR beta chain described here comes from a study of CD8+ T cells in alopecia areata. For the study at large: For the treated group, dosing was oral tofacitinib at 5 to 10 mg twice daily.

Study-level points and caveats: Alphabeta T cells residing in normal skin are also sequenced in scalp samples. For patients receiving tofacitinib, scalp clonality and expanded CD8+ clones among the top 100 significantly decreased.

This CDR3 spans 16 amino acids. V dropped 6 bases and J dropped 4; count of bases not matched to a gene: 11. Germline assignment: CDR1 MNHNY and CDR2 SVGAGI (reference sequence). Treatment indicated: oral pan-JAK inhibitor, 5-10 mg twice daily. Those with alopecia areata gave lesional scalp punch biopsies and peripheral blood. The sample holds one count of this clone. The antigen is undetermined. cDNA prepared by RNA extraction and subsequent reverse transcription served as the template for sequencing. Here immunoSEQ multiplex PCR was the method, and the copy in TCRdb shows in-frame clones only, minus some. The sample shows about 200,000 clones, 45% to 65% of them seen only once.

This sequence originates from a human donor with alopecia areata. Source: CD4+ T cells sorted from blood, taken at week 4, from a patient treated with tofacitinib. The chain carries TRBV6-6 and TRBJ1-2, with 10 bases that match TRBD1. CDR3 sequence (DNA): TGTGCCAGCAGGCCCCCGCCGGGACAGGGGTCCTATGGCTACACCTTC. Translation: CASRPPPGQGSYGYTF.